This entry lists 18 T cell receptor beta chains sequenced from one sample in a study of beta chain features in type 1 diabetes. Findings and limits, study-wide: Type 1 diabetes patients had TCRB CDR3s that were shorter (moderately but significantly so) in all four CD4+ subsets.

The entirety of the isolated RNA underwent reverse transcription, so expressed TCRB transcripts were sequenced. Produced via immunoSEQ multiplex PCR; TCRdb's table is partial and in-frame only. This sample carries some 700,000 clones, roughly 13% of them seen once, and the ten largest clones take 0.022%. The antigens these receptors bind are not known. The sample taken for sequencing was naive CD4+ T cells from blood. Source of these receptors: a man between 18 and 35 years old with type 1 diabetes.

This chain connects TRBV5-6 to TRBJ2-3; 7 bases line up with TRBD1. V lost 1 base, J lost 1 base, and 3 bases stayed unmatched. This CDR3 is 15 amino acids long. Germline loops: CDR1 SGHDT, CDR2 YYEEEE. CDR3 DNA: TGTGCCAGCAGCTTGAGGGGGCCTGGCACAGATACGCAGTATTTT. This sequence encodes CASSLRGPGTDTQYF.

The chain recombines TRBV9 with TRBJ2-3; TRBD2 aligns across 11 bases. Per the germline V gene, CDR1 is SGDLS and CDR2 is YYNGEE. This CDR3 has 15 residues. The junction had 3 bases not matched to a gene; V was cut back by 4 bases and J by 2 bases. The CDR3 spells CASSPSGGLTDTQYF. Here the CDR3 DNA reads TGTGCCAGCAGCCCTAGCGGGGGGCTCACAGATACGCAGTATTTT.

This chain links TRBV5-1 with TRBJ2-5; D may correspond to TRBD1 or TRBD2 (5 bases each). The CDR3 totals 14 residues. The V end lost 4 bases, the J end lost 4 bases, and 14 bases lay between the germline ends. Germline CDR1 and CDR2: SGHRS and YFSETQ. The CDR3, as DNA: TGCGCCAGCAGCACGAGGGGACCTGGAGAGACCCAGTACTTC. It yields the protein CASSTRGPGETQYF.

This clone was detected only a few times. V and J are TRBV6-5 and TRBJ1-6, with 8 bases fitting TRBD1. CDR1 MNHEY and CDR2 SVGAGI come from the germline V gene. This CDR3 is built from 15 residues. The J segment lost 6 bases and the V segment lost 7 bases, leaving 8 bases of the junction unmatched. The CDR3 DNA sequence: TGTGCCAGCATTCCTGACAGGGGTAGTAATTCACCCCTCCACTTT. Residues: CASIPDRGSNSPLHF.

The chain uses TRBV6-7 and TRBJ2-6, with 8 nucleotides matching TRBD1. Being an ORF, TRBV6-7 has a function that is uncertain. CDR3 size: 14 residues. With 9 bases clipped from V and 2 bases from J, the junction kept 3 bases outside the gene matches. CDR3 bases: TGTGCCAGACAGGGGGAGACTGGGGCCAACGTCCTGACTTTC. This encodes CARQGETGANVLTF.

This clone appeared once. The chain is built from TRBV6-4 and TRBJ1-2; the D is unclear. This CDR3 spans 14 amino acids. V was trimmed by 0 bases and J by 3 bases, leaving 8 bases between them. The germline V gene has CDR1 MRHNA and CDR2 SNTAGT. CDR3 amino acids: CASSDSIRDYGYTF. Written as DNA, the CDR3 is TGTGCCAGCAGTGACTCGATAAGGGACTATGGCTACACCTTC.

This clone was picked up a small number of times. This chain connects TRBV6-5 to TRBJ1-6, with D unclear. Germline assignment: CDR1 MNHEY and CDR2 SVGAGI. V gave up 0 bases and J gave up 7 bases, with 10 bases separating them. The CDR3 has 15 amino acids. The chain's CDR3 is CASSYSRTGNSPLHF. In DNA, the CDR3 is TGTGCCAGCAGTTACTCCAGAACGGGGAATTCACCCCTCCACTTT.

This clone was seen a handful of times. The rearrangement joins TRBV5-1 to TRBJ2-5; D perhaps matches TRBD2 (6 bases). The CDR3 has 15 residues. Germline V gene data show CDR1 as SGHRS and CDR2 as YFSETQ. Trimming took 4 bases from V and 1 from J, leaving 14 bases between them. The CDR3 spells CASSPYREPQETQYF. The CDR3, as DNA: TGCGCCAGCAGCCCGTACCGGGAGCCCCAAGAGACCCAGTACTTC.

A few counts support this clone. The V call is TRBV18, the J call TRBJ1-5; D unclear. Trimming took off 3 bases at V and 6 bases at J, with 12 bases between the two ends. The CDR3 covers 14 residues. The germline V gene encodes CDR1 KGHSH and CDR2 LQKENI. Here the CDR3 reads CASSPTPEGQPQHF. CDR3 DNA: TGTGCCAGCTCACCGACTCCGGAGGGTCAGCCCCAGCATTTT.

V is TRBV25-1 and J is TRBJ2-2, with a possible D match to TRBD1 (6 bases). This CDR3 comprises 14 residues. Trimming removed 6 bases at V and 7 bases at J, with 15 bases between. From germline, CDR1 is MGHDK and CDR2 SYGVNS. The CDR3 loop is CASRDSGRVGELFF. CDR3 bases: TGTGCCAGCAGGGACAGTGGCAGGGTCGGGGAGCTGTTTTTT.

V and J are TRBV28 and TRBJ1-4; D uncertain. The CDR3 is 13 amino acids. The germline V gene has CDR1 MDHEN and CDR2 SYDVKM. Trimming pared 8 bases from V and 0 bases from J, leaving 7 bases between. The CDR3 loop reads CASVAATNEKLFF. CDR3 coding DNA: TGTGCCAGCGTAGCGGCAACTAATGAAAAACTGTTTTTT.

This clone came up a few times. This chain connects TRBV7-9 to TRBJ2-1; no clear D. Germline CDR1 reads SEHNR; CDR2 reads FQNEAQ (reference sequence). V was trimmed by 5 bases and J by 5 bases, leaving 16 bases between them. The CDR3 extends over 15 amino acids. The DNA of the CDR3 is TGTGCCAGCAGCCCCGTTGGGATCGGACACAATGAGCAGTTCTTC. Residues: CASSPVGIGHNEQFF.

Details on this clone: Other DNA sequences from this sample encode an identical CDR3 as well. The rearrangement links TRBV30 to TRBJ2-7; possible D gene TRBD1, 7 bases. The CDR3 contains 11 residues. The V gene's germline CDR1 is GTSNPN and CDR2 SVGIG (reference sequence). Trimming took off 4 bases at V and 4 bases at J, with 8 bases between the two ends. Written as DNA, the CDR3 is TGTGCCTGGACAGGGGGGTACGAGCAGTACTTC. Translated, it gives CAWTGGYEQYF.

V and J are TRBV5-1 and TRBJ2-1; D is uncertain. V was shortened by 4 bases and J by 7 bases, with 15 bases between the two germline ends. The germline V gene has CDR1 SGHRS and CDR2 YFSETQ. The CDR3 is 14 residues long. DNA of the CDR3: TGCGCCAGCAGCCCCCGACTTACCTGGAATGAGCAGTTCTTC. Its protein is CASSPRLTWNEQFF.

The V call is TRBV15, the J call TRBJ2-3; tentative D call: TRBD2 (6 bases). Germline V lookup: CDR1 LNHNV, CDR2 YYDKDF (reference sequence). The length of the CDR3 is 15 residues. With 4 bases removed from V and 1 base from J, the gap between germline ends came to 12 bases. CDR3 nucleotide sequence: TGTGCCACCAGCAACCGGGACTTACGCACAGATACGCAGTATTTT. Its translation: CATSNRDLRTDTQYF.

The genes are TRBV15 and TRBJ1-2; TRBD1 might be the D (5 bases). V was pared by 1 base and J by 7 bases, with 10 bases between. CDR3 length equals 13 residues. Germline V gives CDR1 LNHNV, CDR2 YYDKDF (reference sequence). CDR3 nucleotide sequence: TGTGCCACCAGCAGAGTACAGGCGACTGGCTACACCTTC. The encoded protein is CATSRVQATGYTF.

The CDR3 protein is CASSTQGARNSPLHF. CDR3 DNA: TGTGCCAGCAGTACCCAGGGGGCGAGGAATTCACCCCTCCACTTT. The chain uses TRBV28 and TRBJ1-6; 8 nucleotides line up with TRBD1. V lost 5 bases to trimming and J lost 7 bases; unmatched junction nucleotides: 7. CDR1 is MDHEN and CDR2 is SYDVKM in the germline V gene. The CDR3 consists of 15 residues.

With respect to this clone: The junction departs from the called germline gene at one end, perhaps through a read error. V usage is TRBV10-3 and J usage is TRBJ2-7, with D unresolved. Germline V gene sequence: CDR1 ENHRY, CDR2 SYGVKD. The CDR3 is 14 residues long. CDR3 protein: CAISGPNTSYGQYF. The CDR3 coding sequence is TGTGCCATCAGTGGGCCAAACACCTCCTACGGGCAGTACTTC.